This T cell receptor beta chain is from a study of multiple sclerosis patients with progressive multifocal leukoencephalopathy. Study observations and caveats: The findings' link to JC virus versus immunocompromise remained uncertain.

Here immunoSEQ multiplex PCR was the method, and the copy in TCRdb shows in-frame clones only, minus some. The profile shows 25,000 to 35,000 clones, 87% of them singletons. The CDR3 loop spans 13 amino acids. Between the trimmed V and J ends, which lost 0 bases and 1 base, there was a span of 4 bases. The germline V gene encodes CDR1 SGHRS and CDR2 YFSETQ. Turning to this clone: The antigen remains unidentified.

The sample's time point: time of PML onset. PML was diagnosed clinically and by MRI, then confirmed by JC virus DNA in cerebrospinal fluid. Sample: PBMCs, taken from a patient treated with natalizumab. This receptor was obtained from a human donor with progressive multifocal leukoencephalopathy. The chain is built from TRBV5-1 and TRBJ1-1, with D unclear. The CDR3 DNA reads TGCGCCAGCAGCTTGGGCCCGAACACTGAAGCTTTCTTT. Translated, it gives CASSLGPNTEAFF.